The TCR beta chain described here comes from a study of shared clonotypes between healthy human individuals. When replicate PCRs were run on sorted subsets, they used around 200 ng DNA, about 30,000 T cell genomes. Sequenced by immunoSEQ multiplex PCR; TCRdb stores in-frame clones only, minus some. The sample carries around 1.6 million clones, under 99% recorded once. Sequencing was done on a sample of naive CD4+ T cells sorted from blood. Indicated subset: CD45RA+ positively selected. This clonotype was obtained from a man younger than 45 in good health.

DNA of the CDR3: TGTGCCAGCACCTCGGTGGGGGACACTGAAGCTTTCTTT. Translated: CASTSVGDTEAFF. The rearrangement uses TRBV2 and TRBJ1-1; D perhaps matches TRBD1 (5 bases). CDR3 length: 13 residues. Germline CDR1 is SNHLY and CDR2 is FYNNEI. V lost 7 bases and J 3 bases, leaving 12 bases between the germline ends. Using reference TRBV2 and TRBJ1-1 for the parts outside the CDR3, the full variable domain is EPEVTQTPSHQVTQMGQEVILRCVPISNHLYFYWYRQILGQKVEFLVSFYNNEISEKSEIFDDQFSVERPDGSNFTLKIRSTKLEDSAMYFCASTSVGDTEAFFGQGTRLTVV.